One and the same sample provided the 10 T cell receptor beta chains below, sequenced in a study of T cells after yellow fever vaccination (dated by TCRdb to the late 2010s). The library was obtained by 5' RACE. The sequencing machine was an Illumina HiSeq 2500. TCRdb reworked the public reads: Q25 trimming with fastp, MiXCR clone assembly, productive beta chains retained. Merged by CDR3 protein, the rows form single entries marked with the most common genes and DNA. This sample lists 300,000 to 400,000 distinct CDR3 sequences; roughly 6.2% were detected once. Approximately 15% of the sample lies in the top ten. The intended sense of this specimen's treatment or condition label: live attenuated yellow fever vaccine strain. Here the sequenced sample was PBMCs, taken 5 days after the yellow fever booster vaccination. These receptors came from a young man who received the YFV17D yellow fever vaccine.

This clonotype was counted a few times. This chain joins TRBV3-1 and TRBJ2-3; TRBD2 aligns across 8 bases. The length of the CDR3 is 16 residues. From germline, CDR1 is LGHDT and CDR2 YNNKEL (reference sequence). The V gene end was trimmed by 2 bases and the J gene end by 4 bases; junction bases not matched to a gene: 8. The CDR3 loop is CASSQTPGGVADTQYF. The CDR3 coding sequence is TGTGCCAGCAGCCAAACCCCGGGGGGGGTCGCAGATACGCAGTATTTT.

This clonotype has a handful of counts. The chain employs TRBV20-1 and TRBJ2-5; unclear D gene. V was trimmed by 6 bases and J by 5 bases, leaving 22 bases between them. The germline gives CDR1 DFQATT, CDR2 SNEGSKA (reference sequence). The CDR3 is 15 residues long. The CDR3 reads CSASAEPPKGETQYF. The DNA of the CDR3 is TGCAGTGCCTCCGCCGAACCCCCCAAAGGGGAGACCCAGTACTTC.

This clonotype has only a few counts. The chain links TRBV9 to TRBJ2-1, with TRBD1 as a possible D gene (6 bases). Trimming shortened V by 3 bases and J by 7 bases, and 14 bases separated the two germline ends. Germline loops: CDR1 SGDLS, CDR2 YYNGEE. CDR3 size: 14 residues. The CDR3 DNA sequence: TGTGCCAGCAGCGCCACGCCGGGGACAAATGAGCAGTTCTTC. Encoded protein: CASSATPGTNEQFF.

This clonotype occurred a few times. The chain employs TRBV19 and TRBJ2-1, with D uncertain. Germline lookup yields CDR1 LNHDA and CDR2 SQIVND (reference sequence). This CDR3 has 16 residues. The V and J ends lost 1 base and 3 bases respectively, with 13 bases between them. CDR3 sequence: CASSIGLPRNYNEQFF. CDR3 bases: TGTGCCAGTAGTATAGGACTCCCTAGGAACTACAATGAGCAGTTCTTC.

The table lists this clonotype with many counts. The chain joins TRBV27 to TRBJ2-2, with D uncertain. CDR1 and CDR2 (germline): MNHEY, SMNVEV (reference sequence). The CDR3 contains 16 residues. V was trimmed by 3 bases and J by 6 bases, leaving 17 bases between them. The CDR3 is CASSFWPQVVPGELFF. CDR3 in DNA: TGTGCCAGCAGTTTTTGGCCCCAGGTGGTTCCCGGGGAGCTGTTTTTT.

This clonotype turned up a few times. The chain carries TRBV28 and TRBJ2-7; TRBD2 matches at 7 bases. Germline V gene lookup returns CDR1 MDHEN and CDR2 SYDVKM. V shed 7 bases and J 0 bases; nucleotides not matched to a gene: 6. This CDR3 comprises 14 residues. This chain's CDR3 is CASTGGGSSYEQYF. In nucleotides, the CDR3 is TGTGCCAGCACCGGCGGGGGTAGCTCCTACGAGCAGTACTTC. The full variable domain, its missing parts supplied by reference TRBV28 and TRBJ2-7, is DVKVTQSSRYLVKRTGEKVFLECVQDMDHENMFWYRQDPGLGLRLIYFSYDVKMKEKGDIPEGYSVSREKKERFSLILESASTNQTSMYLCASTGGGSSYEQYFGPGTRLTVT.

The chain recombines TRBV6-1 with TRBJ2-7, with D perhaps TRBD2 (5 bases). V was clipped by 1 base and J by 6 bases, with 7 bases between them. CDR3 size: 12 residues. From germline, CDR1 is MNHNS and CDR2 SASEGT. The CDR3 spells CASSEGGAEQYF. The DNA for the CDR3 is TGTGCCAGCAGTGAAGGGGGAGCCGAGCAGTACTTC.

This clonotype was counted a few times. The chain recombines TRBV6-1 with TRBJ2-1; D unresolved. CDR3 length: 13 amino acids. V lost 4 bases to trimming and J lost 11 bases, with 15 bases between them. From germline, CDR1 is MNHNS and CDR2 SASEGT. In DNA form, the CDR3 reads TGTGCCAGCAGTGGCTCTCCCTCGGACCAGCAGTTCTTC. Translated, it gives CASSGSPSDQQFF.

This chain connects TRBV7-9 to TRBJ1-2; possibly TRBD1 for D (6 bases). The CDR3 covers 15 residues. From germline, CDR1 is SEHNR and CDR2 FQNEAQ (reference sequence). Trimming stripped 5 bases from V and 1 base from J, with 14 bases between. CDR3 coding DNA: TGTGCCAGCAGCCCAACGGGGGGGCTTAACTATGGCTACACCTTC. Amino acid sequence: CASSPTGGLNYGYTF.

Worth noting for this clonotype: This sequence may be a read error, since a much larger clone differs from it by one base. V gene TRBV5-1 combines with J gene TRBJ2-7, with 8 bases that match TRBD1. Trimming took 6 bases from V and 2 from J; bases not matched to a gene: 7. The CDR3 contains 14 residues. Germline lookup yields CDR1 SGHRS and CDR2 YFSETQ. CDR3 bases: TGCGCCAGCATCCGACAGGGGTCGACCTACGAGCAGTACTTC. Its protein product is CASIRQGSTYEQYF.